The source of this T cell receptor beta chain is a study of cytomegalovirus exposure and HLA in healthy donors. A roughly 120-subject validation cohort, separate from the roughly 670-subject first cohort, supplied the donors. The germline V gene has CDR1 MGHRA and CDR2 YSYEKL. The CDR3 runs 15 residues. V was trimmed by 7 bases and J by 4 bases, leaving 16 bases between them. Some clones are missing from TCRdb's copy, which holds only in-frame ones; the method was immunoSEQ multiplex PCR. The top ten hold roughly 1.6% of the sample, which has 65,000 to 75,000 clones, approximately 93% seen once. Material: PBMCs. This TCR derives from a man in his late teens or twenties in good health and CMV-seropositive. The genes are TRBV4-1 and TRBJ2-2, with D unclear. The CDR3 spells CASTPSDSITGELFF. CDR3 in DNA: TGCGCCAGCACGCCGAGCGACTCCATCACCGGGGAGCTGTTTTTT.